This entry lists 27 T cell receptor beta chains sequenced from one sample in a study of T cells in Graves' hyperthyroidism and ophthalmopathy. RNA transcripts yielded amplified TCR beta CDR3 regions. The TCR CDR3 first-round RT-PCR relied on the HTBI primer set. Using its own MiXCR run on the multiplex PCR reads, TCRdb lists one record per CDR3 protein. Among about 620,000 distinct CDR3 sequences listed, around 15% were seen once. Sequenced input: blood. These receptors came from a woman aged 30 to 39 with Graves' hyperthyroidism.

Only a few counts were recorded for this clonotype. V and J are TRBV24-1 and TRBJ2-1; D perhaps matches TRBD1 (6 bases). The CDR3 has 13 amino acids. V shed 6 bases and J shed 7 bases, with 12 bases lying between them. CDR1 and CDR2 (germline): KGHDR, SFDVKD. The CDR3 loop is CATSRGFGNEQFF. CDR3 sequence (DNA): TGTGCCACCAGTAGGGGGTTTGGGAATGAGCAGTTCTTC.

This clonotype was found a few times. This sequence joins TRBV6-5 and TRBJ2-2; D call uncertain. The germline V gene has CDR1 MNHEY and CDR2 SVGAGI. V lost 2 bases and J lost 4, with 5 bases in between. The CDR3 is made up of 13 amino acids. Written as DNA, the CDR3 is TGTGCCAGCAGTTACCAACCCACCGGGGAGCTGTTTTTT. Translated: CASSYQPTGELFF.

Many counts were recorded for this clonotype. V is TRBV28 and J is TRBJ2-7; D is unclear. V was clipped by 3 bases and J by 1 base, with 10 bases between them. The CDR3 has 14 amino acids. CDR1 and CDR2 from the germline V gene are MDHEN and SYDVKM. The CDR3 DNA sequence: TGTGCCAGCAGTTTCCCCTTTGTGTCCTACGAGCAGTACTTC. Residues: CASSFPFVSYEQYF.

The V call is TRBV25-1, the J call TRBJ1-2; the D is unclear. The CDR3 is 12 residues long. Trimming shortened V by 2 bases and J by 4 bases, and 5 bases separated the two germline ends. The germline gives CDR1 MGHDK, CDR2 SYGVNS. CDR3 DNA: TGTGCCAGCAGTGAACCAAGCTATGGCTACACCTTC. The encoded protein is CASSEPSYGYTF.

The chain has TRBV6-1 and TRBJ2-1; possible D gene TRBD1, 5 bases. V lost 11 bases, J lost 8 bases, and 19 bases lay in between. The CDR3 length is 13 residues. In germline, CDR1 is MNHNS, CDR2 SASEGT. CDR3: CAGKGSGLHEQFF. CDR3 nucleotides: TGTGCCGGCAAGGGGTCAGGGTTGCATGAGCAGTTCTTC.

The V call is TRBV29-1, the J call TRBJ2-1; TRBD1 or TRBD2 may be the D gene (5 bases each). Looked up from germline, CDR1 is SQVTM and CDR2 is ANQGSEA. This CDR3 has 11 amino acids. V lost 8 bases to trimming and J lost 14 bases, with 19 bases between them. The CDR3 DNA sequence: TGCAGCACCCGAGGGCCTAGGGGTGAGTTCTTC. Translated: CSTRGPRGEFF.

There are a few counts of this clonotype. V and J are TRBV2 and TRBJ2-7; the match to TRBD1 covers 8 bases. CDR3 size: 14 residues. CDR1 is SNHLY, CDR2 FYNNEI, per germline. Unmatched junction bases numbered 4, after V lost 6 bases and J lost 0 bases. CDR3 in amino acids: CASREDRASYEQYF. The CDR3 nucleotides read TGTGCCAGCAGGGAGGACAGGGCCTCCTACGAGCAGTACTTC.

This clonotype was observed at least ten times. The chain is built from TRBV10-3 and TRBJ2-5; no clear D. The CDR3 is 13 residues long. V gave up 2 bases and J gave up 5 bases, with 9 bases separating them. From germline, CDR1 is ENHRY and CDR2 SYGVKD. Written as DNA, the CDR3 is TGTGCCATCAGTGAGAGGGTTGCCGAGACCCAGTACTTC. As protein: CAISERVAETQYF.

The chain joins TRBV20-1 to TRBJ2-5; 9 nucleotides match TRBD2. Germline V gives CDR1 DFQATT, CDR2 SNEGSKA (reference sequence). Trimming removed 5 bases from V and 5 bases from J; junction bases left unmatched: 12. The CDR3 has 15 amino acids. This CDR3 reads CSAEDGAGGPETQYF. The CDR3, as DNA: TGCAGTGCTGAGGACGGGGCGGGAGGGCCGGAGACCCAGTACTTC.

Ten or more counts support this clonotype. The chain's CDR3 is CAWSGGFLGEKLFF. In DNA form, the CDR3 reads TGTGCCTGGAGTGGCGGTTTCCTAGGAGAAAAACTGTTTTTT. The rearrangement joins TRBV30 to TRBJ1-4; D uncertain. CDR1 GTSNPN and CDR2 SVGIG come from the germline V gene (reference sequence). The CDR3 spans 14 residues. The germline V and J ends were trimmed by 1 base and 8 bases, with 14 bases remaining between them.

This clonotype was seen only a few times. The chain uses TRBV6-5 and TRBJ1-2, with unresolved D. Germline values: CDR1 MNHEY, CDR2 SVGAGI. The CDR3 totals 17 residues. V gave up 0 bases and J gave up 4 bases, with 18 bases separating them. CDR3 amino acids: CASSYSGGRRSRYGYTF. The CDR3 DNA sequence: TGTGCCAGCAGTTACTCAGGTGGCCGAAGGAGTCGCTATGGCTACACCTTC.

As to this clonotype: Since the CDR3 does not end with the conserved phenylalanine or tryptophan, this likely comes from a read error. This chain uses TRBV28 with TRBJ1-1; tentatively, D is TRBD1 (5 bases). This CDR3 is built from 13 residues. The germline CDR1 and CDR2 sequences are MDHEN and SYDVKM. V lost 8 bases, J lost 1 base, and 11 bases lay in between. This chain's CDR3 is CASWDLWNTEAFS. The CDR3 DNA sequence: TGTGCCAGCTGGGACCTTTGGAACACTGAAGCTTTCTCT.

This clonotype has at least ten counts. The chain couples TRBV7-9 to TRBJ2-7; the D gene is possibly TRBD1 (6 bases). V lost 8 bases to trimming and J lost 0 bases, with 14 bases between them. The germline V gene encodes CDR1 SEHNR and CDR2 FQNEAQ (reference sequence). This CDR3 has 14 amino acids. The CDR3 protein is CASRPRDNSYEQYF. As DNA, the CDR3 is TGTGCCAGCCGCCCCCGGGACAACTCCTACGAGCAGTACTTC.

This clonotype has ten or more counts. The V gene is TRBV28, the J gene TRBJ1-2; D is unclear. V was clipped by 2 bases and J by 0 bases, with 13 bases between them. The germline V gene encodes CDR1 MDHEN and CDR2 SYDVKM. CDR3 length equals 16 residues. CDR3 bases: TGTGCCAGCAGTTTAATAATACGAGTATCTAACTATGGCTACACCTTC. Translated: CASSLIIRVSNYGYTF.

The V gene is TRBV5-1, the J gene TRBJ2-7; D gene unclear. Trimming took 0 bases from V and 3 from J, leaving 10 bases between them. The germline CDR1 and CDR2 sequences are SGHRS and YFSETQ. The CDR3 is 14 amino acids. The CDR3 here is CASSLGLGNYEQYF. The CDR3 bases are TGCGCCAGCAGCTTGGGGCTTGGTAACTACGAGCAGTACTTC. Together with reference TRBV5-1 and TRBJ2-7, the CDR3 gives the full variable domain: KAGVTQTPRYLIKTRGQQVTLSCSPISGHRSVSWYQQTPGQGLQFLFEYFSETQRNKGNFPGRFSGRQFSNSRSEMNVSTLELGDSALYLCASSLGLGNYEQYFGPGTRLTVT.

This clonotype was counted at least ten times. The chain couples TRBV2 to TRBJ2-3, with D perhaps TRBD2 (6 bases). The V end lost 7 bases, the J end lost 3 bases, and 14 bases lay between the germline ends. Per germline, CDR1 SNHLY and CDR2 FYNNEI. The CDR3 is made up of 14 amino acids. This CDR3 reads CASTPGRGTDTQYF. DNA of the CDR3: TGTGCCAGCACCCCGGGACGGGGGACAGATACGCAGTATTTT. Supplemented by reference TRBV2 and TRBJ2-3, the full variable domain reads EPEVTQTPSHQVTQMGQEVILRCVPISNHLYFYWYRQILGQKVEFLVSFYNNEISEKSEIFDDQFSVERPDGSNFTLKIRSTKLEDSAMYFCASTPGRGTDTQYFGPGTRLTVL.

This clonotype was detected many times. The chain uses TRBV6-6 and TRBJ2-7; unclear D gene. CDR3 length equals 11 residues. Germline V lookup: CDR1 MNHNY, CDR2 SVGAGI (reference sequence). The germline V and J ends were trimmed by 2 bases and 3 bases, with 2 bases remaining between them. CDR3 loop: CASSYHYEQYF. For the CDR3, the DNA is TGTGCCAGCAGTTACCACTACGAGCAGTACTTC.

The CDR3 sequence: CASSDWGSAYNEQFF. The CDR3 bases are TGTGCCAGCAGTGATTGGGGGTCGGCGTACAATGAGCAGTTCTTC. The chain carries TRBV27 and TRBJ2-1; tentatively, D is TRBD1 or TRBD2 (5 bases each). This CDR3 has 15 residues. Germline V gene sequence: CDR1 MNHEY, CDR2 SMNVEV (reference sequence). V lost 5 bases, J lost 4 bases, and 15 bases lay in between.

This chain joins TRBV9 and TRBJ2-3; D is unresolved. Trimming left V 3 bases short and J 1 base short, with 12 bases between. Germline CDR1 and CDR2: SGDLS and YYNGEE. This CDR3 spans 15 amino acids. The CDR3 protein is CASSGGGWGTDTQYF. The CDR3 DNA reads TGTGCCAGCAGCGGTGGCGGATGGGGCACAGATACGCAGTATTTT.

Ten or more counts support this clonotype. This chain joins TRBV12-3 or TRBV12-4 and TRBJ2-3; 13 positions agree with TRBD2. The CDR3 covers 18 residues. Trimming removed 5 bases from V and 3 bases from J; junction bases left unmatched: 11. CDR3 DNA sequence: TGTGCCAGCAGTAACCGACTAGCGGGAGGCCAACCAACAGATACGCAGTATTTT. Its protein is CASSNRLAGGQPTDTQYF.

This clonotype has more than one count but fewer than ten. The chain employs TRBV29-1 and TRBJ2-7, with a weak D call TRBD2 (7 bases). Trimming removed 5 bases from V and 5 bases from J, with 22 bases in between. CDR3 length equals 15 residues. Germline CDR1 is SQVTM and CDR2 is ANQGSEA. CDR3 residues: CSVSKTGRAFDEQYF. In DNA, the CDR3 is TGCAGCGTTTCAAAAACAGGGAGGGCTTTCGACGAGCAGTACTTC.

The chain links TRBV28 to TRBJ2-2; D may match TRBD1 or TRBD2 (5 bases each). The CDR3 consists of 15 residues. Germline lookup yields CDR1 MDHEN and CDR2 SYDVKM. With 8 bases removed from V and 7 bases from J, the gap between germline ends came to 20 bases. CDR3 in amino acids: CASGSGDLRVGELFF. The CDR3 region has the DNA TGTGCCAGCGGTTCCGGGGACCTCCGGGTCGGGGAGCTGTTTTTT.

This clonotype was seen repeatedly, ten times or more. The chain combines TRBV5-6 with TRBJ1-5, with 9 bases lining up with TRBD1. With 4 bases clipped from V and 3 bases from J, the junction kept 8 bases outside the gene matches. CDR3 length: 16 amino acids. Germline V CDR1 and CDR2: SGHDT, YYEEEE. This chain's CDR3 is CASSETAQGANQPQHF. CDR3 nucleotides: TGTGCCAGCAGCGAAACCGCACAGGGGGCCAATCAGCCCCAGCATTTT. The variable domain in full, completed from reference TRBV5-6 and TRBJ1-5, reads DAGVTQSPTHLIKTRGQQVTLRCSPKSGHDTVSWYQQALGQGPQFIFQYYEEEERQRGNFPDRFSGHQFPNYSSELNVNALLLGDSALYLCASSETAQGANQPQHFGDGTRLSIL.

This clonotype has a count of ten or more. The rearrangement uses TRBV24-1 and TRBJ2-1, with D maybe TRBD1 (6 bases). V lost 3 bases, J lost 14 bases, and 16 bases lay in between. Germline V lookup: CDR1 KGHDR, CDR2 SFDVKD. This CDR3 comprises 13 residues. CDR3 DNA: TGTGCCACCAGTGATAAGTTCTATACAGGGAAGTTCTTC. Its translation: CATSDKFYTGKFF.

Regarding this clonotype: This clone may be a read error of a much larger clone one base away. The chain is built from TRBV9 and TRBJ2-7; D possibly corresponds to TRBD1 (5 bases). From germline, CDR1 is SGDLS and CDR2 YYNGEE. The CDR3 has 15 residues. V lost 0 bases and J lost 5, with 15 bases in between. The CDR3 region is CASSVATGDRDEQYF. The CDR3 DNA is TGTGCCAGCAGCGTAGCCACAGGCGATCGGGACGAGCAGTACTTC.

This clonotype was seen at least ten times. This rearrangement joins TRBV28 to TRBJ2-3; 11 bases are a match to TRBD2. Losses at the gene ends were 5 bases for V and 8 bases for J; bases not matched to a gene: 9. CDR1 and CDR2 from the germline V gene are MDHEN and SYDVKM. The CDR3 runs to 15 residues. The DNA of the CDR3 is TGTGCCAGCAGTCAACCTACTAGCGGGAGTGTTACGCAGTATTTT. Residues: CASSQPTSGSVTQYF.

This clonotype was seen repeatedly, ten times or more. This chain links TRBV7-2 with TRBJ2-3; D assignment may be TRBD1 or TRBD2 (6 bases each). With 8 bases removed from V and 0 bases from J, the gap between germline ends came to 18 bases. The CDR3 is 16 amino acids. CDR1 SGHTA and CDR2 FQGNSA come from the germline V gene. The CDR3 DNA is TGTGCCAGCCCCCCCTGTGGGGGGCCAAGCACAGATACGCAGTATTTT. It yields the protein CASPPCGGPSTDTQYF. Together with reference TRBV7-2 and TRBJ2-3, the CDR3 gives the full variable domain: GAGVSQSPSNKVTEKGKDVELRCDPISGHTALYWYRQSLGQGLEFLIYFQGNSAPDKSGLPSDRFSAERTGGSVSTLTIQRTQQEDSAVYLCASPPCGGPSTDTQYFGPGTRLTVL.